The 20 T cell receptor beta chains in this list originate from one sample, sequenced in a study of Ad26.COV2.S vaccination and SARS-CoV-2 variants. TCRdb's copy holds only in-frame clones and misses some; the assay was immunoSEQ multiplex PCR. The data contain 75,000 to 100,000 clones, under 90% of them seen just once; the ten biggest clones take up roughly 15%. The sequenced sample was peripheral blood, obtained after recovery from COVID-19. Receptors were obtained from a human donor who had recovered from COVID-19.

The chain carries TRBV5-4 and TRBJ1-1; no firm D call. The germline gives CDR1 SGHNT, CDR2 YYREEE (reference sequence). V was shortened by 1 base and J by 1 base, with 11 bases between the two germline ends. The CDR3 loop spans 15 amino acids. Written as DNA, the CDR3 is TGTGCCAGCAGCTTGTCCTTTCAGCCGAACACTGAAGCTTTCTTT. Translation: CASSLSFQPNTEAFF.

CDR3 protein: CASSSRGNLITGELFF. The CDR3 DNA sequence: TGTGCCAGCAGCTCCAGGGGGAATCTCATCACCGGGGAGCTGTTTTTT. The rearrangement uses TRBV7-8 and TRBJ2-2; 7 bases map to TRBD1. The CDR3 is made up of 16 amino acids. CDR1 is SGHVS and CDR2 is FQNEAQ in the germline V gene. Unmatched junction bases numbered 9, after V lost 4 bases and J lost 4 bases.

This clone was picked up a small number of times. This chain uses TRBV5-1 with TRBJ2-1; 15 positions match TRBD2. Trimming took 4 bases from V and 7 from J; bases not matched to a gene: 6. There are 16 residues in the CDR3. The germline gives CDR1 SGHRS, CDR2 YFSETQ. CDR3 region: CASSPGGTSGRNEQFF. CDR3 in DNA: TGCGCCAGCAGCCCCGGTGGGACTAGCGGGAGGAATGAGCAGTTCTTC.

The chain carries TRBV24-1 and TRBJ2-1; D uncertain. Trimming took 6 bases from V and 10 from J, leaving 15 bases between them. CDR1 and CDR2 (germline): KGHDR, SFDVKD. The CDR3 has 13 residues. CDR3 region: CATSRVLAAEQFF. CDR3 nucleotide sequence: TGTGCCACCAGTCGAGTGTTGGCTGCGGAGCAGTTCTTC.

The chain has TRBV28 and TRBJ1-4; 7 bases match TRBD1. This CDR3 region has 15 residues. The germline gives CDR1 MDHEN, CDR2 SYDVKM. Trimming removed 5 bases from V and 11 bases from J; junction bases left unmatched: 14. The CDR3 DNA reads as TGTGCCAGCAGTCAGGAGACAGGGTTCGGCACTAAACTGTTTTTT. This encodes CASSQETGFGTKLFF.

The rearrangement uses TRBV9 and TRBJ1-3; D unresolved. Trimming shortened V by 1 base and J by 0 bases, and 11 bases separated the two germline ends. Germline V gene lookup returns CDR1 SGDLS and CDR2 YYNGEE. This CDR3 contains 16 residues. CDR3 amino acids: CASSVTPDLSGNTIYF. As DNA, the CDR3 is TGTGCCAGCAGCGTAACCCCGGACCTCTCTGGAAACACCATATATTTT.

The chain carries TRBV7-3 and TRBJ2-2, with unresolved D. Germline CDR1 and CDR2: SGHTA and FQGTGA. V dropped 2 bases and J dropped 4 bases, with 5 bases sitting between them. The CDR3 runs to 13 residues. In DNA, the CDR3 is TGTGCCAGCAGCTTATCTGCCACCGGGGAGCTGTTTTTT. Its protein product is CASSLSATGELFF.

The V gene is TRBV11-3, the J gene TRBJ2-1, with a tentative D call TRBD2 (6 bases). Germline loops: CDR1 SGHNT, CDR2 YENEEA. This CDR3 comprises 16 residues. Trimming shortened V by 2 bases and J by 5 bases, and 16 bases separated the two germline ends. Here the CDR3 DNA reads TGTGCCAGCAGCTTATTTGGGGACTCCTCGCACAATGAGCAGTTCTTC. Amino acids: CASSLFGDSSHNEQFF.

The chain uses TRBV7-6 and TRBJ2-3; D is undetermined. The germline gives CDR1 SGHVS, CDR2 FNYEAQ. Trimming took off 6 bases at V and 2 bases at J, with 15 bases between the two ends. The CDR3 covers 15 residues. Here the CDR3 DNA reads TGTGCCAGCAGTACAGACCCGACACACACAGATACGCAGTATTTT. This sequence encodes CASSTDPTHTDTQYF.

V usage is TRBV6-5 and J usage is TRBJ2-1; perhaps TRBD2 as D (5 bases). The CDR3 covers 13 residues. CDR1 is MNHEY, CDR2 SVGAGI, per germline. V was shortened by 0 bases and J by 9 bases, with 9 bases between the two germline ends. The CDR3, as DNA: TGTGCCAGCAGTTACTCGGGCGGAGGTGAGCAGTTCTTC. Protein sequence: CASSYSGGGEQFF.

This rearrangement joins TRBV27 to TRBJ1-4; 7 bases are shared with TRBD1. The trim removed 6 bases at V and 3 bases at J, leaving 10 bases unmatched. This CDR3 is built from 16 residues. The V gene's germline CDR1 is MNHEY and CDR2 SMNVEV (reference sequence). CDR3 loop: CASSQIPGTANEKLFF. Here the CDR3 DNA reads TGTGCCAGCAGCCAAATACCCGGGACAGCTAATGAAAAACTGTTTTTT.

This chain uses TRBV3-1 (or the pseudogene TRBV3-2) with TRBJ1-5, with D unresolved. Between the trimmed V and J ends, which lost 4 bases and 9 bases, there was a span of 7 bases. There are 11 residues in the CDR3. Germline CDR1 reads LGHDT; CDR2 reads YNNKEL (reference sequence). DNA for the CDR3: TGTGCCAGCAGCCCTCGTAGGCCCCAGCATTTT. As protein: CASSPRRPQHF.

V is TRBV28 and J is TRBJ2-1; D may be TRBD1 (6 bases). Germline CDR1 is MDHEN and CDR2 is SYDVKM. V lost 5 bases and J lost 4, with 18 bases in between. CDR3 length: 16 residues. CDR3 in amino acids: CASSGVLRDTYNEQFF. DNA for the CDR3: TGTGCCAGCAGTGGAGTACTCCGGGACACGTACAATGAGCAGTTCTTC.

The chain links TRBV9 to TRBJ2-2; D is undetermined. The CDR3 runs to 16 residues. The germline V gene has CDR1 SGDLS and CDR2 YYNGEE. Trimming took 1 base from V and 5 from J, leaving 15 bases between them. The CDR3 loop reads CASSVYDRVSTGELFF. The CDR3 DNA reads TGTGCCAGCAGCGTATATGATAGGGTGTCGACCGGGGAGCTGTTTTTT.

The V call is TRBV4-3, the J call TRBJ1-2, with D tentatively TRBD1 (6 bases). V was clipped by 0 bases and J by 8 bases, with 19 bases between them. CDR1 is LGHNA and CDR2 is YSLEER in the germline V gene. The CDR3 has 16 residues. The CDR3 DNA sequence: TGCGCCAGCAGCCAAGATCTTACAGGGAGGGTTGGGGGCTACACCTTC. Translating it yields CASSQDLTGRVGGYTF.

This chain uses TRBV28 with TRBJ2-5, with TRBD2 matching 14 bases. CDR3 length: 16 amino acids. With 5 bases clipped from V and 4 bases from J, the junction kept 6 bases outside the gene matches. Germline values: CDR1 MDHEN, CDR2 SYDVKM. The chain's CDR3 is CASSDRLAGGLETQYF. CDR3 sequence (DNA): TGTGCCAGCAGTGACAGACTAGCGGGAGGGCTAGAGACCCAGTACTTC.

The CDR3 region is CSAQGGLAGEGPDTQYF. CDR3 in DNA: TGCAGCGCCCAAGGCGGACTAGCGGGAGAAGGGCCAGATACGCAGTATTTT. The chain combines TRBV29-1 with TRBJ2-3; TRBD2 matches at 13 bases. Trimming took 7 bases from V and 4 from J; bases not matched to a gene: 14. The germline gives CDR1 SQVTM, CDR2 ANQGSEA. The CDR3 is made up of 17 amino acids.

Regarding this clone: Other DNA sequences within the sample encode an identical CDR3. The CDR3 DNA follows: TGTGCCAGCAGCCTGGAGCCTAATGAAAAACTGTTTTTT. Translated: CASSLEPNEKLFF. The chain recombines TRBV7-2 with TRBJ1-4; D unclear. The germline gives CDR1 SGHTA, CDR2 FQGNSA. This CDR3 is built from 13 residues. The V gene lost 5 bases and the J gene lost 3 bases, with 7 bases spanning the gap.

This sequence joins TRBV25-1 and TRBJ2-7; D unclear. Germline CDR1 and CDR2: MGHDK and SYGVNS. Between the trimmed V and J ends, which lost 8 bases and 2 bases, there was a span of 10 bases. CDR3 size: 12 residues. The CDR3 region is CASLKDPYEQYF. Here the CDR3 DNA reads TGTGCCAGCCTCAAGGACCCCTACGAGCAGTACTTC.

In its sample, this clone was seen once. V and J are TRBV2 and TRBJ1-1, with 8 bases fitting TRBD1. The CDR3 runs to 11 residues. V lost 9 bases, J lost 8 bases, and 5 bases stayed unmatched. Germline V gene sequence: CDR1 SNHLY, CDR2 FYNNEI. As DNA, the CDR3 is TGTGCCAGAATCCGGGACAGGGAAGCTTTCTTT. As protein: CARIRDREAFF.